This is a list of T cell receptor beta chains from one sample in a study of Ad26.COV2.S vaccination and SARS-CoV-2 variants. Some clones are missing from TCRdb's copy, which holds only in-frame ones; the method was immunoSEQ multiplex PCR. The table has fewer than 800,000 clones, 70% to 90% seen once. The starting material was peripheral blood, obtained in a trial of Ad26.COV2.S vaccine versus placebo. The receptor set was obtained from a person aged 18-65 years who received the Ad26.COV2.S COVID-19 vaccine or a placebo. The CDR3 runs from the conserved cysteine through the conserved F or W. The D gene is left open where the match is weak. The size of a clone is reported for some rows only, either as once, few or many, or as a class for expanded clones.

clone_size j_call d_call v_call cdr3_nt cdr3_aa
- TRBJ1-2 - TRBV6-5 TGTGCCAGCAGTTACTCGAGAGGGGATGGCTATGGCTACACCTTC CASSYSRGDGYGYTF
- TRBJ1-1 - TRBV12-3/TRBV12-4 TGTGCCAGCGGTTGGAACACTGAAGCTTTCTTT CASGWNTEAFF
- TRBJ2-1 - TRBV29-1 TGCAGCGTTGCCCATGGAGTGGAGAGCTACAATGAGCAGTTCTTC CSVAHGVESYNEQFF
- TRBJ2-7 - TRBV6-5 TGTGCCAGCAGTTTGACAGGACAGCTCTTCTACGAGCAGTACTTC CASSLTGQLFYEQYF
- TRBJ2-5 TRBD2 TRBV5-1 TGCGCCAGCAGCCAACTAGCGGGAGGTTTGGAGACCCAGTACTTC CASSQLAGGLETQYF
- TRBJ2-2 TRBD1 TRBV4-2 TGTGCCAGCAGCCAAGCAACAGGGGTGGGAACCGGGGAGCTGTTTTTT CASSQATGVGTGELFF
- TRBJ2-1 TRBD1 TRBV15 TGTGCCACCAGCAGACCGGGACAGGGTCGGAGCATCGGGGGTGGACACTTCTTC CATSRPGQGRSIGGGHFF
- TRBJ2-1 TRBD1 TRBV14 TGTGCCAGCAGCCCCTGGGGCAGGGGGCAGAACAATGAGCAGTTCTTC CASSPWGRGQNNEQFF
- TRBJ2-7 TRBD2 TRBV29-1 TGCAGCGTTGTTGGGAGCGGGGCCTACGAGCAGTACTTC CSVVGSGAYEQYF
- TRBJ2-3 TRBD2 TRBV5-1 TGCGCCAGCAGCTTTAGCGGGAGCGCGAGCACAGATACGCAGTATTTT CASSFSGSASTDTQYF
few TRBJ2-5 - TRBV2 TGTGCCAGCGGGGAGACCCAGTACTTC CASGETQYF
once TRBJ1-4 - TRBV18 TGTGCCAGCTCCCCATCGAAGGGTCAGATTGAAAAACTGTTTTTT CASSPSKGQIEKLFF
once TRBJ2-5 - TRBV10-1 TGCGCCAGCAGTGAGTCCGGGGAGACCCAGTACTTC CASSESGETQYF
- TRBJ2-3 - TRBV9 TGTGCCAGCAGCGTAGAGGCGCTTAGGTTGACAGATACGCAGTATTTT CASSVEALRLTDTQYF
few TRBJ2-5 TRBD2 TRBV5-1 TGCGCCAGCAGCTCCGGACTAGCGGGAAGGAACAAGGGGGTAGAGACCCAGTACTTC CASSSGLAGRNKGVETQYF
- TRBJ2-7 TRBD2 TRBV6-1 TGTGCCAGCAGTCCGGCGGGAGAAGTCTACGAGCAGTACTTC CASSPAGEVYEQYF
- TRBJ2-1 TRBD2 TRBV6-5 TGTGCCAGCAGGCTCGGGACTAGCGGGAGGAATGAGCAGTTCTTC CASRLGTSGRNEQFF
- TRBJ2-2 - TRBV3-1/TRBV3-2 TGTGCCAGCAGCCAACCGACCCTTGGGGAGCTGTTTTTT CASSQPTLGELFF
- TRBJ2-4 - TRBV29-1 TGCAGCGTTGAATTGGCGGGAAACATTCAGTACTTC CSVELAGNIQYF
- TRBJ2-5 - TRBV30 TGTGCCTGGAGACTAGCAGGAGAGACCCAGTACTTC CAWRLAGETQYF
- TRBJ1-4 TRBD1 TRBV2 TGTGCCAGCAGTAGGGACAGCCTCAGGAGGACAACTAATGAAAAACTGTTTTTT CASSRDSLRRTTNEKLFF
- TRBJ1-2 - TRBV3-1/TRBV3-2 TGTGCCAGCAGCCAAGATCCCTCGGGGGCTGGATATGGCTACACCTTC CASSQDPSGAGYGYTF
- TRBJ1-5 TRBD1 TRBV6-6 TGTGCCAGCAGTTACGTTACAGGGGCCGATCAGCCCCAGCATTTT CASSYVTGADQPQHF
- TRBJ1-1 TRBD1 TRBV18 TGTGCCAGCTCACCACAGCAGGGGGCGAACACTGAAGCTTTCTTT CASSPQQGANTEAFF
- TRBJ1-1 - TRBV9 TGTGCCAGCAGCGTAGTTTTGACTTCTGAAGCTTTCTTT CASSVVLTSEAFF
few TRBJ1-1 - TRBV30 TGTGCCTGGGGTCACTTAAACACTGAAGCTTTCTTT CAWGHLNTEAFF
- TRBJ1-2 TRBD1 TRBV6-5 TGTGCCAGCAGTCGACAGGGGCCTAACTATGGCTACACCTTC CASSRQGPNYGYTF
- TRBJ2-2 - TRBV6-5 TGTGCCAGCAGCAGGACTCCCGCCGGGGAGCTGTTTTTT CASSRTPAGELFF
- TRBJ1-4 - TRBV7-2 TGTGCCAGCAGTTCCCGGGGGAGCAGGGCGGCCGAAAAACTGTTTTTT CASSSRGSRAAEKLFF
once TRBJ2-2 - TRBV3-1/TRBV3-2 TGTGCCAGCAGCCCTCCCCCAGAGAACACCGGGGAGCTGTTTTTT CASSPPPENTGELFF
- TRBJ2-2 TRBD1 TRBV4-2 TGTGCCAGCAGCCAGGGACAGGGGGGCACCGGGGAGCTGTTTTTT CASSQGQGGTGELFF
once TRBJ2-7 - TRBV3-1/TRBV3-2 TGTGCCAGCAGCCAAGCGACAGCCTACGAGCAGTACTTC CASSQATAYEQYF
- TRBJ1-6 - TRBV9 TGTGCCAGCAGCGTAGGTGAGGAATCACCCCTCCACTTT CASSVGEESPLHF
- TRBJ2-7 TRBD2 TRBV19 TGTGCCAGTAGTTTTGAGCGGGGTATTTCCTACGAGCAGTACTTC CASSFERGISYEQYF
once TRBJ1-4 TRBD1 TRBV14 TGTGCCAGCAGCCAAAGGACAGGGAATGAAAAACTGTTTTTT CASSQRTGNEKLFF
few TRBJ2-7 - TRBV6-1 TGTGCCAGCAGTGAAGTAAGAACAGGCCGGTGGGAGCAGTACTTC CASSEVRTGRWEQYF
- TRBJ1-2 TRBD1 TRBV29-1 TGCAGCGTTGAAGTGTGGGACAGGGGATTCCCAGGCTACACCTTC CSVEVWDRGFPGYTF
- TRBJ2-1 - TRBV6-2/TRBV6-3 TGTGCCAGCAGTTACGTGCCTCCGGGGAAAGGATTCGATGAGCAGTTCTTC CASSYVPPGKGFDEQFF
- TRBJ1-6 - TRBV30 TGTGCCTGGGACAGGTGGCGAAGCTCCTATAATTCACCCCTCCACTTT CAWDRWRSSYNSPLHF
once TRBJ2-1 TRBD2 TRBV3-1/TRBV3-2 TGTGCCAGCAGCCACCTAGCGGGCCTTGGGGGGGAGGTGCAGTTCTTC CASSHLAGLGGEVQFF
- TRBJ1-4 - TRBV24-1 TGTGCCACCAGTGACCAACGACAGGTTGAAAAACTGTTTTTT CATSDQRQVEKLFF
- TRBJ2-3 - TRBV19 TGTGCCAGTAGTAAAGGCGGCAGGACAGATACGCAGTATTTT CASSKGGRTDTQYF
- TRBJ1-1 - TRBV5-1 TGCGCCAGCAGCTTGGATCGTCCTTCCCTCGATACTGAAGCTTTCTTT CASSLDRPSLDTEAFF
- TRBJ1-2 - TRBV4-2 TGTGCCAGCAGCCAAGGGTCGGGATCTCAATATGGCTACACCTTC CASSQGSGSQYGYTF
once TRBJ2-2 TRBD2 TRBV6-5 TGTGCCAGCAGGAGGACTAGCGGCACCGGGGAGCTGTTTTTT CASRRTSGTGELFF
- TRBJ2-7 - TRBV7-9 TGTGCCAGCAGTCCCGGGGGTTGGGACTACGAGCAGTACTTC CASSPGGWDYEQYF
- TRBJ1-6 TRBD1 TRBV6-5 TGTGCCAGCAGTTACTCGGACAGGGTGTATTCACCCCTCCACTTT CASSYSDRVYSPLHF
- TRBJ1-1 - TRBV3-1/TRBV3-2 TGTGCCAGCCAGAATGGCGAGAACACTGAAGCTTTCTTT CASQNGENTEAFF
- TRBJ2-5 - TRBV6-6 TGTGCCAGCAGTTACTCTGGCTCCGAGACCCAGTACTTC CASSYSGSETQYF
- TRBJ1-2 - TRBV21-1 TGTGCCAGCAGCAAAGGCGGCTATGGCTACACCTTC CASSKGGYGYTF
few TRBJ1-1 - TRBV6-5 TGTGCCAGCAAGCGGAACACTGAAGCTTTCTTT CASKRNTEAFF
- TRBJ2-2 TRBD2 TRBV10-3 TGTGCCATCAGGCCGGGACTAGCGGGAGGGAACACCGGGGAGCTGTTTTTT CAIRPGLAGGNTGELFF
- TRBJ2-7 - TRBV4-2 TGTGCCAGCAGCCAAGATTCAGCCTACGAGCAGTACTTC CASSQDSAYEQYF
- TRBJ1-6 - TRBV7-8 TGTGCCAGCACCTGGGGTTACAGGAATTCACCCCTCCACTTT CASTWGYRNSPLHF
- TRBJ2-7 - TRBV6-6 TGTGCCAGCAGTCCTATCGAAACAGGGAACTACGAGCAGTACTTC CASSPIETGNYEQYF
- TRBJ1-1 - TRBV7-9 TGTGCCAGCAGCTCTCGGGGAGTGGGTGACACTGAAGCTTTCTTT CASSSRGVGDTEAFF
- TRBJ2-7 TRBD2 TRBV19 TGTGCCAGTAGACCTAGCGGGACGAGCTCCTACGAGCAGTACTTC CASRPSGTSSYEQYF